This T cell receptor (beta chain) was recorded in a study of blood T cell repertoires in COVID-19. Turning to the study itself: There were acute and convalescent COVID-19 samples, and they came from the United States, Italy and Spain. From T cells, B-cell-depleted T cells, or PBMCs came the material, which was cDNA or gDNA.

Germline V CDR1 and CDR2: MNHEY, SVGEGT. CDR3 length equals 16 residues. J gave up 1 base and V 6 bases, and 8 bases lay outside the gene matches. Generated by immunoSEQ multiplex PCR, the TCRdb table keeps only in-frame clones and is missing some. The sample has about 480,000 clones, 88% seen once; the top ten hold 1.8%. Remarks on this clone: This sample also contains other DNA sequences that code for the same CDR3.

The study recruited people aged roughly 18 to 89 years across around 23 US areas. Cohorts were assigned according to the clinical history that participants reported. This sequence was found in a woman between 40 and 55 years old who had recovered from COVID-19. This chain uses TRBV6-2 or TRBV6-3 with TRBJ1-5; the match to TRBD1 covers 8 bases. The sample was PBMCs or T cells enriched from blood (not recorded which). CDR3 sequence (DNA): TGTGCCAGCAGCCGGCCGACAGGGGCGAGCAATCAGCCCCAGCATTTT. Its protein product is CASSRPTGASNQPQHF.